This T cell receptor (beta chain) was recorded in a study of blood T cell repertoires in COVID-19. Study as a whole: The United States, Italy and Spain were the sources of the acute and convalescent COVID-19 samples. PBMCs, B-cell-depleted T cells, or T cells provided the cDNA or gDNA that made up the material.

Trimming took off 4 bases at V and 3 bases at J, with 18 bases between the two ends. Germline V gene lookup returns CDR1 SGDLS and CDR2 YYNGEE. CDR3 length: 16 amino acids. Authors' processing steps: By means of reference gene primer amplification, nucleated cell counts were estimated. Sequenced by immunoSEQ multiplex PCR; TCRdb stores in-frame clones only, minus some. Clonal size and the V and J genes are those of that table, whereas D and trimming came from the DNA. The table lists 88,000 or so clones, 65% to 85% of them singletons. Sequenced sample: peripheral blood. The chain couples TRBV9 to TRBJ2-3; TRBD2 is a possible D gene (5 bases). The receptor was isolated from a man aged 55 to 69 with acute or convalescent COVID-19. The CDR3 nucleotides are TGTGCCAGCAGCCCTCGTGAAGTAGCGCGAACAGATACGCAGTATTTT. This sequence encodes CASSPREVARTDTQYF.